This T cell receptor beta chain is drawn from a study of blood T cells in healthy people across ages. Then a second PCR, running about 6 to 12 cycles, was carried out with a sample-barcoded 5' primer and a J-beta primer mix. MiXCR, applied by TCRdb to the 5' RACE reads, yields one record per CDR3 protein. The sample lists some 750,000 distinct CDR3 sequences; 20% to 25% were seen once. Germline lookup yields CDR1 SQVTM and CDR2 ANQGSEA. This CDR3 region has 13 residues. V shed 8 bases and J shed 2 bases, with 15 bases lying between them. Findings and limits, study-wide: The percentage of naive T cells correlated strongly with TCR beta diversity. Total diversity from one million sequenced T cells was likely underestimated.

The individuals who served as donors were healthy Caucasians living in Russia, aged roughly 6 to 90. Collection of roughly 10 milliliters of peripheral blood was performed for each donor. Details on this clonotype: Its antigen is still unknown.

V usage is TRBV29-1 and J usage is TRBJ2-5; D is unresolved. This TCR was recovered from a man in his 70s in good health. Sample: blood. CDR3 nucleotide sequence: TGCAGCCCAGTTCGCTGGGATCAAGAGACCCAGTACTTC. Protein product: CSPVRWDQETQYF.